Each of the 26 T cell receptor beta chains below was sequenced from the same sample in a study of blood T cell repertoires in COVID-19. Some clones are missing from TCRdb's copy, which holds only in-frame ones; the method was immunoSEQ multiplex PCR. Seen here are 150,000 or so clones, about 80% observed once, and the top ten hold around 10%. Material: PBMCs or T cells enriched from blood (not recorded which). The receptors shown here come from a man aged 50-60 years who had recovered from COVID-19.

DNA for the CDR3: TGTGCCAGCAGTTTGCTAGGAGCTGAAGCTTTCTTT. Translation gives CASSLLGAEAFF. V is TRBV12-3 or TRBV12-4 and J is TRBJ1-1; D gene ambiguous. The length of the CDR3 is 12 residues. Trimming stripped 3 bases from V and 6 bases from J, with 8 bases between.

This clone was picked up a small number of times. This sequence joins TRBV28 and TRBJ2-7, with TRBD1 identical over 8 bases. This CDR3 spans 13 amino acids. Germline lookup yields CDR1 MDHEN and CDR2 SYDVKM. The junction had 3 bases not matched to a gene; V was cut back by 4 bases and J by 4 bases. CDR3 sequence (DNA): TGTGCCAGCAGTTCCAGGGGGCTGTACGAGCAGTACTTC. Protein sequence: CASSSRGLYEQYF.

This chain connects TRBV6-5 to TRBJ2-7; 7 nucleotides match TRBD1. The V gene's germline CDR1 is MNHEY and CDR2 SVGAGI. CDR3 size: 14 residues. V trimming: 5 bases; J trimming: 1 base; junction bases outside the gene matches: 5. The CDR3 nucleotides read TGTGCCAGCAGTACCAGACAGGGTTCCTACGAGCAGTACTTC. It encodes CASSTRQGSYEQYF.

The chain employs TRBV5-1 and TRBJ2-3, with 10 nucleotides matching TRBD2. CDR1 and CDR2 from the germline V gene are SGHRS and YFSETQ. With 4 bases clipped from V and 2 bases from J, the junction kept 4 bases outside the gene matches. The CDR3 has 15 amino acids. CDR3 nucleotides: TGCGCCAGCAGCCCCAGCGGGGGGGTCACAGATACGCAGTATTTT. This translates into CASSPSGGVTDTQYF.

The rearrangement joins TRBV18 to TRBJ2-5, with a possible D match to TRBD2 (6 bases). V lost 3 bases and J lost 5, with 13 bases in between. The germline V gene encodes CDR1 KGHSH and CDR2 LQKENI. The CDR3 runs 14 residues. The CDR3 coding sequence is TGTGCCAGCTCACCGCCCGCGGGGTGGGAGACCCAGTACTTC. Protein: CASSPPAGWETQYF.

The chain recombines TRBV18 with TRBJ2-1, with 10 positions matching TRBD2. The CDR3 has 17 residues. Germline CDR1 reads KGHSH; CDR2 reads LQKENI. V shed 0 bases, J shed 4 bases, and the junction held 6 bases outside the gene matches. In DNA, the CDR3 is TGTGCCAGCTCACCACCGCCTAGCGGGGGCAATTACAATGAGCAGTTCTTC. This encodes CASSPPPSGGNYNEQFF.

V gene TRBV5-1 combines with J gene TRBJ2-5; D may be TRBD2 (5 bases). Deletions cut 0 bases from V and 2 bases from J, with 17 bases between. CDR1 is SGHRS, CDR2 YFSETQ, per germline. The length of the CDR3 is 17 residues. Here the CDR3 DNA reads TGCGCCAGCAGCTTGGGGCTAGCTGGCACCTGGCAAGAGACCCAGTACTTC. Residues: CASSLGLAGTWQETQYF.

The chain links TRBV11-2 to TRBJ2-7; D may be TRBD2 (5 bases). Germline assignment: CDR1 SGHAT and CDR2 FQNNGV. The CDR3 runs 15 residues. V was pared by 6 bases and J by 9 bases, with 24 bases between. The CDR3 sequence is CASRPVGRGSTWQYF. The CDR3 DNA reads TGTGCCAGCAGACCAGTAGGGAGAGGCAGCACTTGGCAGTACTTC.

Only a few counts were recorded for this clone. The rearrangement uses TRBV5-1 and TRBJ2-2; TRBD2 matches at 8 bases. Unmatched junction bases numbered 5, after V lost 1 base and J lost 0 bases. In germline, CDR1 is SGHRS, CDR2 YFSETQ. The CDR3 extends over 17 amino acids. The DNA for the CDR3 is TGCGCCAGCAGCTTGTTGGCGGGGGGAACGAACACCGGGGAGCTGTTTTTT. Amino acids: CASSLLAGGTNTGELFF.

This chain joins TRBV5-5 and TRBJ2-1; 9 nucleotides match TRBD1. Trimming removed 4 bases from V and 2 bases from J; junction bases left unmatched: 13. The CDR3 is 18 residues long. Germline CDR1 is SGHKS and CDR2 is YYEKEE (reference sequence). CDR3 nucleotide sequence: TGTGCCAGCAGCCCAGTCTACCGGGACAGGGTCACCTACAATGAGCAGTTCTTC. It encodes CASSPVYRDRVTYNEQFF.

V usage is TRBV20-1 and J usage is TRBJ2-1; TRBD2 might be the D (6 bases). This CDR3 spans 13 amino acids. The germline V gene encodes CDR1 DFQATT and CDR2 SNEGSKA (reference sequence). The ends were cut back, 3 bases at V and 8 bases at J, with 14 bases in the middle. CDR3 sequence reads: CSASPYGGDEQFF. CDR3 nucleotides: TGCAGTGCTAGTCCTTACGGGGGTGATGAGCAGTTCTTC.

The chain recombines TRBV5-1 with TRBJ2-2; 8 bases align to TRBD1. Looked up from germline, CDR1 is SGHRS and CDR2 is YFSETQ. V lost 1 base, J lost 6 bases, and 5 bases stayed unmatched. This CDR3 has 15 residues. This CDR3 is CASSLRPGGPGELFF. CDR3 in DNA: TGCGCCAGCAGCTTGCGGCCAGGGGGCCCCGGGGAGCTGTTTTTT.

The rearrangement joins TRBV28 to TRBJ2-1; 10 bases are a match to TRBD2. The CDR3 is made up of 16 amino acids. The germline V gene has CDR1 MDHEN and CDR2 SYDVKM. With 5 bases clipped from V and 2 bases from J, the junction kept 6 bases outside the gene matches. CDR3 nucleotides: TGTGCCAGCAGTACCGCTAGCGGGGGTGCCTACAATGAGCAGTTCTTC. Translation: CASSTASGGAYNEQFF. The full variable domain, rest sourced from reference TRBV28 and TRBJ2-1, is DVKVTQSSRYLVKRTGEKVFLECVQDMDHENMFWYRQDPGLGLRLIYFSYDVKMKEKGDIPEGYSVSREKKERFSLILESASTNQTSMYLCASSTASGGAYNEQFFGPGTRLTVL.

The chain employs TRBV7-6 and TRBJ2-5, with D uncertain. The CDR3 is made up of 15 amino acids. Between the trimmed V and J ends, which lost 2 bases and 1 base, there was a span of 11 bases. Germline loops: CDR1 SGHVS, CDR2 FNYEAQ. CDR3 DNA: TGTGCCAGCAGCTTAAGTGGTCACAGCCAAGAGACCCAGTACTTC. It specifies CASSLSGHSQETQYF.

The chain joins TRBV5-8 to TRBJ2-5; tentative D call: TRBD2 (7 bases). V was clipped by 4 bases and J by 4 bases, with 17 bases between them. Per the germline V gene, CDR1 is SGHTS and CDR2 is YDEGEE. This CDR3 is 15 amino acids long. The CDR3 region is CASSRGGGLRETQYF. CDR3 nucleotide sequence: TGTGCCAGCAGCCGAGGGGGGGGCCTGAGAGAGACCCAGTACTTC.

The chain links TRBV2 to TRBJ2-1, with D possibly matching TRBD1 (7 bases). This CDR3 spans 13 amino acids. Trimming shortened V by 6 bases and J by 7 bases, and 13 bases separated the two germline ends. CDR1 is SNHLY, CDR2 FYNNEI, per germline. CDR3 DNA: TGTGCCAGCAGAGAGACAGGGAGGAATGAGCAGTTCTTC. Protein sequence: CASRETGRNEQFF. The full variable domain, rest sourced from reference TRBV2 and TRBJ2-1, is EPEVTQTPSHQVTQMGQEVILRCVPISNHLYFYWYRQILGQKVEFLVSFYNNEISEKSEIFDDQFSVERPDGSNFTLKIRSTKLEDSAMYFCASRETGRNEQFFGPGTRLTVL.

The chain combines TRBV20-1 with TRBJ1-2; D is uncertain. The CDR3 totals 13 residues. V was pared by 3 bases and J by 8 bases, with 16 bases between. Germline V gives CDR1 DFQATT, CDR2 SNEGSKA (reference sequence). This chain's CDR3 is CSASLVRGNGYTF. DNA for the CDR3: TGCAGTGCTAGTCTTGTCCGGGGTAACGGCTACACCTTC.

Comment on this clone: The junction does not match germline at one end; this may be a read error. The chain uses TRBV12-3 or TRBV12-4 and TRBJ1-2; D gene unclear. The CDR3 loop spans 11 amino acids. CDR3 coding DNA: TGTGCCAGCAGTTTAGCAGGAGAACTGGCCTTC. This sequence encodes CASSLAGELAF.

Written as DNA, the CDR3 is TGTGCCAGCAGTAGGGGACAGCACAATGAAAAACTGTTTTTT. This gives the protein CASSRGQHNEKLFF. The V gene is TRBV5-6, the J gene TRBJ1-4, with 7 bases matching TRBD1. Trimming cost V 5 bases and J 5 bases; bases outside gene matches: 6. Germline lookup yields CDR1 SGHDT and CDR2 YYEEEE. The CDR3 runs 14 residues.

The V call is TRBV11-2, the J call TRBJ1-1; TRBD1 might be the D (6 bases). The CDR3 has 12 amino acids. Trimming took 5 bases from V and 5 from J, leaving 9 bases between them. CDR1 is SGHAT and CDR2 is FQNNGV in the germline V gene. The CDR3 DNA is TGTGCCAGCAGCCGGACAGTGACTGAAGCTTTCTTT. Protein product: CASSRTVTEAFF.

The rearrangement joins TRBV7-2 to TRBJ1-2; 11 bases fit TRBD1. The trim removed 2 bases at V and 5 bases at J, leaving 4 bases unmatched. This CDR3 spans 15 amino acids. In germline, CDR1 is SGHTA, CDR2 FQGNSA. DNA for the CDR3: TGTGCCAGCAGCTTAAGGCGGGACAGGGGGTATGGCTACACCTTC. The encoded protein is CASSLRRDRGYGYTF.

The chain has TRBV9 and TRBJ1-6, with 8 nucleotides matching TRBD1. The CDR3 length is 16 residues. With 3 bases clipped from V and 8 bases from J, the junction kept 10 bases outside the gene matches. Germline V gene data show CDR1 as SGDLS and CDR2 as YYNGEE. Here the CDR3 reads CASSALDRVRDSPLHF. CDR3 bases: TGTGCCAGCAGCGCCCTGGACAGGGTCAGGGATTCACCCCTCCACTTT.

This chain joins TRBV19 and TRBJ1-5; tentatively, D is TRBD1 (5 bases). CDR1 LNHDA and CDR2 SQIVND come from the germline V gene (reference sequence). Trimming took off 3 bases at V and 0 bases at J, with 9 bases between the two ends. This CDR3 contains 15 residues. The CDR3 DNA sequence: TGTGCCAGTAGTATGACGGGGGTTAGCAATCAGCCCCAGCATTTT. This translates into CASSMTGVSNQPQHF.

V gene TRBV6-5 combines with J gene TRBJ2-5; 14 bases agree with TRBD2. Trimming cost V 5 bases and J 7 bases; bases outside gene matches: 6. Germline V gives CDR1 MNHEY, CDR2 SVGAGI. This CDR3 region has 15 residues. The CDR3: CASSPGTSGGGTQYF. The CDR3 bases are TGTGCCAGCAGTCCCGGGACTAGCGGGGGTGGGACCCAGTACTTC.

The rearrangement links TRBV4-2 to TRBJ2-7; D remains unclear. This CDR3 comprises 12 residues. CDR1 is LGHNA, CDR2 YNFKEQ, per germline. Trimming left V 1 base short and J 5 bases short, with 6 bases between. CDR3 DNA sequence: TGTGCCAGCAGCCAAGTCCGAGACGAGCAGTACTTC. Its protein is CASSQVRDEQYF.

The V gene is TRBV7-2, the J gene TRBJ2-5; tentative D call: TRBD1 (6 bases). Germline V gene lookup returns CDR1 SGHTA and CDR2 FQGNSA. Trimming stripped 1 base from V and 7 bases from J, with 19 bases between. The length of the CDR3 is 16 residues. Here the CDR3 DNA reads TGTGCCAGCAGCTTAGATAGAACAGGGATAGGGGCGACCCAGTACTTC. Its protein is CASSLDRTGIGATQYF.